This note documents a single TCR beta chain sequence. This record comes from a study of blood T cell repertoires in COVID-19. Study-level background: Whether acute or convalescent, the COVID-19 samples came from the United States, Italy and Spain.

Generated by immunoSEQ multiplex PCR, the TCRdb table keeps only in-frame clones and is missing some. Of some 200,000 clones in the sample, 89% were seen once. J lost 5 bases, V lost 1 base, and 7 bases had no gene match. CDR1 SGHAT and CDR2 FQNNGV come from the germline V gene. There are 18 residues in the CDR3. The sample comprised peripheral blood. The origin of this receptor is a woman aged 40 to 50 with acute or convalescent COVID-19. This chain joins TRBV11-2 and TRBJ2-3; 15 bases are a match to TRBD2. The CDR3 coding sequence is TGTGCCAGCAGCTTAGTGGGACTAGCGGGGGGCACAGGAGATACGCAGTATTTT. Protein: CASSLVGLAGGTGDTQYF.